This paragraph reports one T cell receptor (beta chain). The antigen is not known. The CDR3 loop spans 13 amino acids. Per germline, CDR1 MNHNS and CDR2 SASEGT. Trimming stripped 0 bases from V and 5 bases from J, with 4 bases between. Every immunoSEQ plate was one replicate of a subset's evenly spread DNA. Measured with immunoSEQ multiplex PCR; TCRdb has only the in-frame clones, and not every one. The sample holds about 2 million clones; 95% are singletons and the top ten take 0.1% to 0.15%. The data belong to a study of shared clonotypes between healthy human individuals. Study-wide points: The generation probabilities recorded for non-shared clonotypes fell below those of clonotypes shared by all four donors. Compared with memory subsets, naive subsets generally had larger estimated richness.

The sample comprised naive CD4+ T cells sorted from blood. The subset: CD45RA+ positively selected. The receptor was derived from a man aged 18-30 years in good health. V and J are TRBV6-1 and TRBJ2-2, with D hard to call. The CDR3 spells CASSEAVTGELFF. The DNA for the CDR3 is TGTGCCAGCAGTGAAGCAGTTACCGGGGAGCTGTTTTTT.